The subject of this entry is one T cell receptor beta chain. This CDR3 has 15 residues. After removal of 6 bases from V and 1 base from J, the junction contained 11 bases not matched to a gene. Germline lookup yields CDR1 SQVTM and CDR2 ANQGSEA. The sample is drawn from a study of cytomegalovirus exposure and HLA in healthy donors. As for the study in general: Some 85 million unique TCRs from HLA-typed donors were held in an early data release.

The PCR used 60 Vbeta and 13 Jbeta primers. Only in-frame clones appear in the TCRdb table, and some are missing; sequencing was by immunoSEQ multiplex PCR. Among around 130,000 clones listed, over 65% were seen once. This receptor was obtained from a man aged 45 to 65 in good health and CMV-seronegative. The chain joins TRBV29-1 to TRBJ2-5; 7 bases map to TRBD2. Sequenced sample: PBMCs. As DNA, the CDR3 is TGCAGCGTCGGAACTCTAGCGGCCTTCCAAGAGACCCAGTACTTC. It is translated as CSVGTLAAFQETQYF.